Below are 5 T cell receptor beta chains sequenced from a single sample in a study of T cells in localized non-small cell lung cancer. Assay: immunoSEQ multiplex PCR; the TCRdb copy retains only in-frame clones and omits some. Counted here are tens of thousands of clones, approximately 82% occurring once; the ten biggest clones make up nearly 20%. Specimen: peripheral blood, collected before any cancer treatment. The source of these receptors is a female donor of 60 years or more with stage II squamous cell lung carcinoma.

V gene TRBV7-9 combines with J gene TRBJ1-1; D is uncertain. This CDR3 has 13 residues. CDR1 SEHNR and CDR2 FQNEAQ come from the germline V gene (reference sequence). Trimming took off 2 bases at V and 4 bases at J, with 8 bases between the two ends. As DNA, the CDR3 is TGTGCCAGCAGCTTATCGGCTAGCACTGAAGCTTTCTTT. Protein sequence: CASSLSASTEAFF.

The chain recombines TRBV19 with TRBJ2-3; D is undetermined. Per the germline V gene, CDR1 is LNHDA and CDR2 is SQIVND (reference sequence). CDR3 size: 17 residues. The ends were cut back, 5 bases at V and 2 bases at J, with 20 bases in the middle. As DNA, the CDR3 is TGTGCCAGTAGTGCGACCTTGCTAGTTCTGACCACAGATACGCAGTATTTT. Translated: CASSATLLVLTTDTQYF.

The gene calls are TRBV7-8 and TRBJ2-4; D unclear. Trimming pared 2 bases from V and 1 base from J, leaving 15 bases between. From germline, CDR1 is SGHVS and CDR2 FQNEAQ. This CDR3 is built from 17 residues. CDR3 nucleotide sequence: TGTGCCAGCAGCTTAAGTCCTGGAAATCAGGCCAAAAACATTCAGTACTTC. It is translated as CASSLSPGNQAKNIQYF.

The chain is built from TRBV19 and TRBJ2-1; D unclear. Trimming removed 4 bases from V and 1 base from J, with 11 bases in between. CDR3 length equals 15 residues. Germline V CDR1 and CDR2: LNHDA, SQIVND (reference sequence). The CDR3, as DNA: TGTGCCAGTAGTACGACGGTTGGGTCCTACAATGAGCAGTTCTTC. Translation: CASSTTVGSYNEQFF.

The V gene is TRBV11-2, the J gene TRBJ2-5, with 11 bases lining up with TRBD2. Per germline, CDR1 SGHAT and CDR2 FQNNGV. The CDR3 has 16 amino acids. Germline trimming cut 9 bases from V and 2 bases from J; bases unmatched to any gene: 11. Written as DNA, the CDR3 is TGTGCCAGTACCAAGGGGGGACTAGCGGTTCAAGAGACCCAGTACTTC. Protein product: CASTKGGLAVQETQYF.